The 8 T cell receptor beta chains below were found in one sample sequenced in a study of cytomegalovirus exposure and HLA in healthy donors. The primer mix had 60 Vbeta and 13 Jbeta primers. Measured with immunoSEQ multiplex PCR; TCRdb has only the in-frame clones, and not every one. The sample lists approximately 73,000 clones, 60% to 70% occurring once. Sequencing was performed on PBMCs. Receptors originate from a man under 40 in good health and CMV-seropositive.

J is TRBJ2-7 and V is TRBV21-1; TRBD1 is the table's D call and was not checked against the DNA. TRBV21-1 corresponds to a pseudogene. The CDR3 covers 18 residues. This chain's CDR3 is CASTTRQGYIPSSYEQYF. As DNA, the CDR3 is TGTGCCAGCACTACGAGACAGGGGTATATCCCAAGCTCCTACGAGCAGTACTTC.

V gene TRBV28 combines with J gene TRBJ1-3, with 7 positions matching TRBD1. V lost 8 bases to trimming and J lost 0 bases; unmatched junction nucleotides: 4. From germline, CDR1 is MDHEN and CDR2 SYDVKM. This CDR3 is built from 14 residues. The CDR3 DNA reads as TGTGCCAGCCGAAGACAGGGCTCTGGAAACACCATATATTTT. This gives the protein CASRRQGSGNTIYF. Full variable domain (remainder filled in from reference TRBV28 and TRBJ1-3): DVKVTQSSRYLVKRTGEKVFLECVQDMDHENMFWYRQDPGLGLRLIYFSYDVKMKEKGDIPEGYSVSREKKERFSLILESASTNQTSMYLCASRRQGSGNTIYFGEGSWLTVV.

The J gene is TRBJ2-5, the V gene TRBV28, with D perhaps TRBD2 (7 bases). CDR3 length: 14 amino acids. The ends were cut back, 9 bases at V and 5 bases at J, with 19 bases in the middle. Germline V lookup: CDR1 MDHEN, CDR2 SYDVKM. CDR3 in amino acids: CASQKGGLGETQYF. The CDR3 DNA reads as TGTGCCAGTCAGAAGGGGGGGCTTGGGGAGACCCAGTACTTC.

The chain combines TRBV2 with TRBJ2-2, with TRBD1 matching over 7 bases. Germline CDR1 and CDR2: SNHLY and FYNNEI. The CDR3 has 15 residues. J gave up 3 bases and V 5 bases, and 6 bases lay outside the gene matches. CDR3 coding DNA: TGTGCCAGCAGTCCCCGTACAGGGGACACCGGGGAGCTGTTTTTT. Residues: CASSPRTGDTGELFF.

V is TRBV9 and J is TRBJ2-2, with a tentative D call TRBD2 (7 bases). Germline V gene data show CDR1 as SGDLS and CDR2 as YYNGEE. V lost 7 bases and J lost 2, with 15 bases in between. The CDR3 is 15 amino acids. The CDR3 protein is CASHGGGLNTGELFF. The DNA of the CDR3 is TGTGCCAGCCATGGCGGGGGCCTAAACACCGGGGAGCTGTTTTTT.

Here the CDR3 reads CASSVDTGNPYEQYF. For the CDR3, the DNA is TGTGCCAGCAGCGTAGATACCGGGAACCCCTACGAGCAGTACTTC. The J gene is TRBJ2-7, the V gene TRBV9; D perhaps matches TRBD2 (5 bases). V lost 0 bases and J 2 bases, leaving 12 bases between the germline ends. This CDR3 region has 15 residues. Per the germline V gene, CDR1 is SGDLS and CDR2 is YYNGEE. Combining the CDR3 with reference TRBV9 and TRBJ2-7 gives the whole variable domain DSGVTQTPKHLITATGQRVTLRCSPRSGDLSVYWYQQSLDQGLQFLIQYYNGEERAKGNILERFSAQQFPDLHSELNLSSLELGDSALYFCASSVDTGNPYEQYFGPGTRLTVT.

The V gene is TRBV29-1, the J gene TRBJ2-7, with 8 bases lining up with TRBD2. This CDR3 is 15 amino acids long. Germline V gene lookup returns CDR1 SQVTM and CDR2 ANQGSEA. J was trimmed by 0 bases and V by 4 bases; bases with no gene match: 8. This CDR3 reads CSVGDTGGSSYEQYF. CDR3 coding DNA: TGCAGCGTTGGGGACACGGGAGGGAGCTCCTACGAGCAGTACTTC.

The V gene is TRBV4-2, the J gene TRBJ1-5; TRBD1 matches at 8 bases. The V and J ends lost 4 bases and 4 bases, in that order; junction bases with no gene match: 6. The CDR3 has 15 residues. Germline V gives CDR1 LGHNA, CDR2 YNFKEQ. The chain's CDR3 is CASSLKDRGNQPQHF. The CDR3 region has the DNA TGTGCCAGCAGCCTAAAAGACAGGGGAAATCAGCCCCAGCATTTT.